Below are 10 T cell receptor beta chains sequenced from a single sample in a study of shared clonotypes between healthy human individuals. TCRdb's copy holds only in-frame clones and misses some; the assay was immunoSEQ multiplex PCR. The repertoire holds roughly 520,000 clones, more than 95% seen once, with approximately 0.06% in the top ten. Material: naive CD4+ T cells sorted from blood. Subset here: CD45RA+ positively selected. The receptors here all came from a woman aged 25-40 years in good health.

The chain employs TRBV5-1 and TRBJ1-3; 8 positions agree with TRBD1. CDR1 is SGHRS, CDR2 YFSETQ, per germline. V shed 3 bases and J 2 bases; nucleotides not matched to a gene: 10. CDR3 length: 17 amino acids. The CDR3 bases are TGCGCCAGCAGCTCCAGACAGGGGACGAACGCTGGAAACACCATATATTTT. This translates into CASSSRQGTNAGNTIYF.

On this clone: One junction end disagrees with the germline gene, perhaps due to a read error. V usage is TRBV5-8 and J usage is TRBJ2-6; 8 positions match TRBD1. The germline V gene has CDR1 SGHTS and CDR2 YDEGEE. This CDR3 region has 13 residues. Here the CDR3 reads CASSWGQAQRLAF. The DNA of the CDR3 is TGTGCCAGCAGCTGGGGACAGGCCCAACGTCTGGCTTTC.

This clone was recorded only once. V usage is TRBV19 and J usage is TRBJ1-2; 8 bases map to TRBD1. V lost 7 bases and J lost 4; bases outside the gene matches: 8. Per the germline V gene, CDR1 is LNHDA and CDR2 is SQIVND (reference sequence). The length of the CDR3 is 14 residues. Here the CDR3 reads CASILTGAGYGYTF. CDR3 bases: TGTGCCAGTATCCTGACAGGGGCCGGCTATGGCTACACCTTC.

The chain couples TRBV5-6 to TRBJ2-3; TRBD2 matches at 10 bases. The CDR3 runs 15 residues. With 3 bases clipped from V and 4 bases from J, the junction kept 5 bases outside the gene matches. Germline CDR1 is SGHDT and CDR2 is YYEEEE. CDR3 sequence: CASSSQTSGPDTQYF. In DNA, the CDR3 is TGTGCCAGCAGCTCCCAGACTAGCGGGCCAGATACGCAGTATTTT.

Comments on this clone: Other DNA sequences in this sample translate to the same CDR3. V and J are TRBV6-1 and TRBJ2-1, with a tentative D call TRBD2 (6 bases). The germline V and J ends were trimmed by 9 bases and 3 bases, with 12 bases remaining between them. The CDR3 loop spans 13 amino acids. Germline V gives CDR1 MNHNS, CDR2 SASEGT. For the CDR3, the DNA is TGTGCCAGTAGGGACGGGAGCTACAATGAGCAGTTCTTC. Its protein is CASRDGSYNEQFF.

This clone was counted a single time. The chain carries TRBV6-5 and TRBJ2-7, with D possibly being TRBD2 (7 bases). Deletions cut 0 bases from V and 6 bases from J, with 15 bases between. In germline, CDR1 is MNHEY, CDR2 SVGAGI. The CDR3 totals 15 residues. For the CDR3, the DNA is TGTGCCAGCAGTTACTCCCGGGGGGCGATCGGCGAGCAGTACTTC. Its translation: CASSYSRGAIGEQYF.

This sequence joins TRBV2 and TRBJ1-1; D is ambiguous. CDR3 length equals 14 residues. Germline CDR1 SNHLY, CDR2 FYNNEI. Trimming removed 2 bases at V and 3 bases at J, with 10 bases between. CDR3 coding DNA: TGTGCCAGCAGTGAAAGTAGGAGGTACACTGAAGCTTTCTTT. This encodes CASSESRRYTEAFF.

The chain is built from TRBV28 and TRBJ1-2; maybe TRBD1 (5 bases). Between the trimmed V and J ends, which lost 2 bases and 2 bases, there was a span of 12 bases. CDR1 is MDHEN, CDR2 SYDVKM, per germline. The CDR3 totals 15 residues. The CDR3 bases are TGTGCCAGCAGTTTACCCGGGACGGGAAACTATGGCTACACCTTC. Its translation: CASSLPGTGNYGYTF.

V and J are TRBV27 and TRBJ1-5, with D uncertain. The V and J ends lost 4 bases and 0 bases respectively, with 4 bases between them. This CDR3 contains 13 residues. In germline, CDR1 is MNHEY, CDR2 SMNVEV (reference sequence). As DNA, the CDR3 is TGTGCCAGCAGTTCCCGTAGCAATCAGCCCCAGCATTTT. Translated: CASSSRSNQPQHF.

The rearrangement uses TRBV6-4 and TRBJ2-3; TRBD2 agrees at 8 bases. The CDR3 spans 16 residues. J lost 1 base, V lost 0 bases, and 3 bases had no gene match. Germline CDR1 is MRHNA and CDR2 is SNTAGT. The CDR3 coding sequence is TGTGCCAGCAGTGACTCAAGCGGGGGACGCACAGATACGCAGTATTTT. Residues: CASSDSSGGRTDTQYF.